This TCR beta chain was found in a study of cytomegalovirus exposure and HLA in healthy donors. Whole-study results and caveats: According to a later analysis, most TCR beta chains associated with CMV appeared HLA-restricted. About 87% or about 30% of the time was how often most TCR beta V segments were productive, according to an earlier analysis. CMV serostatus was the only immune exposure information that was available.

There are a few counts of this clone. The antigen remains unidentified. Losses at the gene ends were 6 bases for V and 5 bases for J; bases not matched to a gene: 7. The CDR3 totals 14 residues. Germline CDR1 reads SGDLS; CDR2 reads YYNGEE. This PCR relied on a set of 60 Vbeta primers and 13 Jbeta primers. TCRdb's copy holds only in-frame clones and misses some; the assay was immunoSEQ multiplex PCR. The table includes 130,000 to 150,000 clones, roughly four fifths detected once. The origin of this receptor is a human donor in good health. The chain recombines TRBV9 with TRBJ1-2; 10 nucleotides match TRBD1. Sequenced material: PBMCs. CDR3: CASTRQGARYGYTF. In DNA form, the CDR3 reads TGTGCCAGCACCCGACAGGGGGCTCGATATGGCTACACCTTC.